These T cell receptor beta chains were read from a single sample in a study of beta chain features in type 1 diabetes. Assay: immunoSEQ multiplex PCR; the TCRdb copy retains only in-frame clones and omits some. The sample consists of about 250,000 clones, over 12% of them appearing once. Sequenced material: naive CD4+ T cells from blood. These TCRs come from a woman in her forties in good health. CDR3s include the opening cysteine and the closing phenylalanine or tryptophan. The D gene is left open where the match is weak. For some rows the clone size is stated as once, few or many, or as a class when expanded; others skip it.

V	length	size	D	J	DNA	CDR3
TRBV7-2	14	NA	NA	TRBJ1-5	TGTGCCAGCAGCCCGCAGGGGATATCAGGGGCCCAGCATTTT	CASSPQGISGAQHF
TRBV19	11	many	NA	TRBJ2-7	TGTGCCACGTCTCAGACCTACGAGCAGTACTTC	CATSQTYEQYF
TRBV11-3	17	NA	TRBD2	TRBJ2-2	TGTGCCAGCAGCAGGACTAGCGGGGCCACGAACACCGGGGAGCTGTTTTTT	CASSRTSGATNTGELFF
TRBV5-1	14	NA	NA	TRBJ2-5	TGCGCCAGCAGCCAAGACAGAGTCCAAGAGACCCAGTACTTC	CASSQDRVQETQYF
TRBV7-9	13	NA	NA	TRBJ1-1	TGTGCCAGCAGTCCTCAGGGGAGCACTGAAGCTTTCTTT	CASSPQGSTEAFF
TRBV9	16	few	TRBD2	TRBJ2-5	TGTGCCAGCAGCGGGGGACTAGCGGGGGGACAAGAGACCCAGTACTTC	CASSGGLAGGQETQYF
TRBV18	17	few	TRBD2	TRBJ2-7	TGTGCCAGCTCACCTCGCGGGGGGGCCAAGAGCTCCTACGAGCAGTACTTC	CASSPRGGAKSSYEQYF
TRBV9	15	few	NA	TRBJ2-2	TGTGCCAGCAGCGTCTCTCAGGGGAGGGCCGGGGAGCTGTTTTTT	CASSVSQGRAGELFF
TRBV2	16	NA	TRBD1	TRBJ1-6	TGTGCCAGCCGACGAGACCAGGGGGCGGTTTTAGCACCCCTCCACTTT	CASRRDQGAVLAPLHF
TRBV10-3	15	few	NA	TRBJ1-1	TGTGCCATCAGTGCGGGACAAATGGGCAACACTGAAGCTTTCTTT	CAISAGQMGNTEAFF
TRBV18	17	NA	NA	TRBJ2-2	TGTGCCAGCTCACCGGGGCAGCGGGCTCAGTACACCGGGGAGCTGTTTTTT	CASSPGQRAQYTGELFF
TRBV18	12	many	NA	TRBJ2-7	TGTGCCAGCTCACCCGGGTCCTACGAGCAGTACTTC	CASSPGSYEQYF
TRBV11-2	15	few	NA	TRBJ2-3	TGTGCCAGCAGCTTGCAGGGGCCAAACACAGATACGCAGTATTTT	CASSLQGPNTDTQYF
TRBV6-4	13	NA	NA	TRBJ1-2	TGTGCCAGCAGTGAAGAGGGTTACTATGGCTACACCTTC	CASSEEGYYGYTF
TRBV7-9	13	few	NA	TRBJ1-5	TGTGCCAGCAGCACCTCGACAGATCAGCCCCAGCATTTT	CASSTSTDQPQHF
TRBV6-4	14	once	TRBD1	TRBJ2-5	TGTGCCAGCAGTCTGGACAGGTACCAAGAGACCCAGTACTTC	CASSLDRYQETQYF
TRBV7-9	17	NA	TRBD2	TRBJ2-1	TGTGCCAGCAGCTTAGCTCGCCTAGCGGGCCTGGGGAATGAGCAGTTCTTC	CASSLARLAGLGNEQFF
TRBV2	12	NA	NA	TRBJ2-3	TGTGCCAGCAGTTCTGGCACAGATACGCAGTATTTT	CASSSGTDTQYF
TRBV6-6	13	NA	NA	TRBJ1-2	TGTGCCAGCACCCGAGGGCTTAACTATGGCTACACCTTC	CASTRGLNYGYTF
TRBV7-8	14	few	NA	TRBJ1-3	TGTGCCGGGGGGGGCAGAGTGCCTGGAAACACCATATATTTT	CAGGGRVPGNTIYF